The present T cell receptor (beta chain) was sequenced within a study of early T cells in non-severe SARS-CoV-2 infection. Study as a whole: RNA in bulk from unsorted whole blood was sequenced, and chains were unpaired.

Study observations and caveats: The VDJdb matching leaned toward anti-spike CD8 responses and overlooked private and CD4 specificities.

The library protocol tagged individual cDNA molecules with unique molecular identifiers. TCRdb itself ran the 5' RACE reads through MiXCR, one entry per CDR3 protein. The table lists 70,000 or so distinct CDR3 sequences, over 9% of them singletons. V dropped 0 bases and J dropped 0 bases, with 6 bases sitting between them. CDR1 KGHSH and CDR2 LQKENI come from the germline V gene. This CDR3 region has 15 residues. This clonotype showed up many times. Its antigen remains unidentified. Material: whole blood, obtained at baseline. This chain connects TRBV18 to TRBJ1-3; D unclear. The clonotype was recovered from an adult who was a healthcare worker with PCR-confirmed SARS-CoV-2 infection or an uninfected control (not recorded which). For the CDR3, the DNA is TGTGCCAGCTCACCACCGTCGGACTCTGGAAACACCATATATTTT. It is translated as CASSPPSDSGNTIYF.